This TCR beta chain was recorded in a study of metastatic and nonmetastatic thyroid tumors (dated by TCRdb to about 2020). Concerning the study at large: For patients with malignant and with benign thyroid disease, the researchers compared repertoires between peripheral blood samples and tumor or nodule tissue samples.

No treatment had been received by any patient before thyroid surgery. Using T-cell receptor beta sequencing, the researchers looked back retrospectively at clinical samples from patients, gathered between the early 2010s and the late 2010s. From the germline V gene (reference sequence), CDR1 is LGHDT and CDR2 is YNNKEL. Taken from cysteine to phenylalanine, the CDR3 has 14 residues. The entry retains the CDR3 DNA only, 42 bases that are in frame from base 1. Deletion took 1 base off V and 9 bases off J, with a span of 13 bases between the germline ends. This clone was recorded at least ten times. Which antigen it targets is not known. The input lacks base qualities; no much larger clone sits a single base away. The full study reports these points: In both blood and tumor samples, malignant tumors were reported to have significantly higher TCR beta diversity than benign nodules.

To prepare the library, PCR was applied. The sequencer listed for this sample is Illumina HiSeq 4000. High-throughput sequencing was used to profile the TCR beta-chain CDR3 region of each patient. In the authors' own workflow: A classifier to discriminate distant-metastatic papillary thyroid cancer patients was built from CDR3 differences across clinicopathological groups. Repertoire diversity was assessed with the Shannon index, and tumor-blood repertoire similarity with the Morisita-Horn index. TCRdb trimmed public reads at Q25 via fastp, called clones via MiXCR and kept in-frame beta chains. TCRdb, not the original authors, processed these V and J calls. For this sample there are roughly 53,000 clones; 20% to 25% appear just once. The top ten clones comprise 4% to 5% of the sample.

Sequenced input: blood. This TCR was sampled from a female donor with papillary thyroid cancer or a benign thyroid nodule (not recorded which). Some clones in this sample may be carry-over from other donors' samples. Rearrangement joined TRBV3-1 to TRBJ2-4; confidence is insufficient to name the D gene. The DNA sequence reads TGTGCCAGCAGCCAAGCCACCCTGGGCCGCATTCAGTACTTC. It specifies CASSQATLGRIQYF. Outside the CDR3, residues come from the reference TRBV3-1 and TRBJ2-4 proteins, so the full variable domain is: DTAVSQTPKYLVTQMGNDKSIKCEQNLGHDTMYWYKQDSKKFLKIMFSYNNKELIINETVPNRFSPKSPDKAHLNLHINSLELGDSAVYFCASSQATLGRIQYFGAGTRLSVL.